The present T cell receptor beta chain was sequenced within a study of blood T cell repertoires in COVID-19. Whole-study context: Italy, Spain and the United States were the sources of the convalescent and acute COVID-19 samples. T cells, B-cell-depleted T cells, or PBMCs supplied cDNA or gDNA.

The CDR3 length is 13 residues. Unmatched junction bases numbered 4, after V lost 5 bases and J lost 2 bases. CDR1 SQVTM and CDR2 ANQGSEA come from the germline V gene. The authors' processing: Quantification of nucleated cells was approximated via reference gene primer amplification. Assay: immunoSEQ multiplex PCR; the TCRdb copy retains only in-frame clones and omits some. V and J calls and clone size are given by that table; D and trimming were obtained from the DNA. The sample holds roughly 100,000 clones, approximately 92% seen once. The clonotype comes from a woman at least 80 years old with acute or convalescent COVID-19. The sequencing input was peripheral blood. J is TRBJ2-7 and V is TRBV29-1; TRBD1 aligns across 9 bases. The CDR3, as DNA: TGCAGCGTTCTAGACAGGGGGGCCTACGAGCAGTACTTC. Protein sequence: CSVLDRGAYEQYF.